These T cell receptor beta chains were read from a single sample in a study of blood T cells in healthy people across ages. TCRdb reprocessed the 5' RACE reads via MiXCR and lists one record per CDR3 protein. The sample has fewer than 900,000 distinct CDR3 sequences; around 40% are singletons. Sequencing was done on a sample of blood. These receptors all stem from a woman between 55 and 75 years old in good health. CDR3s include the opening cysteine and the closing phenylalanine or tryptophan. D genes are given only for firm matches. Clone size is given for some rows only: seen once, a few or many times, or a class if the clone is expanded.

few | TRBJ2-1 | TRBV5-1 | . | CASSLAAGVDNEQFF | TGCGCCAGCAGCTTGGCGGCAGGGGTCGACAATGAGCAGTTCTTC
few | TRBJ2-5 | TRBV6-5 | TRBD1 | CASSYTGQALETQYF | TGTGCCAGCAGTTACACAGGACAGGCCCTAGAGACCCAGTACTTC
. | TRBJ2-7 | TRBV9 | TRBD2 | CASSVGGTSDYEQYF | TGTGCCAGCAGCGTAGGCGGGACTAGCGACTACGAGCAGTACTTC
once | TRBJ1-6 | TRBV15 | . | CATSRDQGGSNPPLHF | TGTGCCACCAGCAGAGATCAAGGGGGAAGCAATCCACCCCTCCACTTT
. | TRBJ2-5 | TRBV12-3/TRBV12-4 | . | CASSQRSGTQYF | TGTGCCAGCAGTCAAAGGTCGGGGACCCAGTACTTC
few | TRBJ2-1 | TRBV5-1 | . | CASSFLSEGGTFF | TGCGCCAGCAGCTTTTTGTCGGAGGGGGGAACGTTCTTC
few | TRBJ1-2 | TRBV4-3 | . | CASSSTLQGTYGYTF | TGCGCCAGCAGCTCGACCCTTCAGGGTACCTATGGCTACACCTTC
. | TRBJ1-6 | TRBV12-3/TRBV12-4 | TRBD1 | CASRNDRGLHF | TGTGCCAGCAGGAATGACAGGGGTCTCCACTTT
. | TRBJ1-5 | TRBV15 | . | CATSRDRGSEPQHF | TGTGCCACCAGCAGAGATCGGGGGTCTGAGCCCCAGCATTTT
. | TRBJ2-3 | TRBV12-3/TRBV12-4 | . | CASTPAASTDTQYF | TGTGCCAGCACCCCGGCAGCCAGCACAGATACGCAGTATTTT
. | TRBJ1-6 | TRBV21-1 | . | CASSKQGPSDSPLHF | TGTGCCAGCAGCAAACAGGGTCCCTCTGATTCACCCCTCCACTTT
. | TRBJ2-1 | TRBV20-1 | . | CSARVRYGGSGLTYEQFF | TGCAGTGCTAGAGTACGTTATGGGGGGAGCGGACTTACCTACGAGCAGTTCTTC
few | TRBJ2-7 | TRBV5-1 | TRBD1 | CASSRVGLRDRVHEQYF | TGCGCCAGCAGCCGCGTAGGACTTCGGGACAGGGTCCACGAGCAGTACTTC
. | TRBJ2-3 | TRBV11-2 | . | CASSPRQLANTQYF | TGTGCCAGCAGCCCTAGACAATTAGCTAATACGCAGTATTTT
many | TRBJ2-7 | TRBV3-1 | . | CASSPWDGSYEQYF | TGTGCCAGCAGCCCCTGGGACGGCTCCTACGAGCAGTACTTC
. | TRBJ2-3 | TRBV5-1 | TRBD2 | CASSTGGLAHLDTQYF | TGCGCCAGCAGCACGGGGGGACTCGCTCACCTAGATACGCAGTATTTT
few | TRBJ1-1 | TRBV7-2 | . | CASSLEIGNTEAFF | TGTGCCAGCAGCTTAGAAATTGGCAACACTGAAGCTTTCTTT
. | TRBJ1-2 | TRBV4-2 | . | CASSQGEGARSYGYTF | TGTGCCAGCAGCCAAGGAGAAGGGGCCCGCTCCTATGGCTACACCTTC
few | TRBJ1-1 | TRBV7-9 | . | CASSPGAGNTEAFF | TGTGCCAGCAGCCCGGGGGCAGGGAACACTGAAGCTTTCTTT
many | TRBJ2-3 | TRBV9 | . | CASSGRDRSLGTQYF | TGTGCCAGCAGCGGGCGCGATCGGAGTTTAGGTACGCAGTATTTT
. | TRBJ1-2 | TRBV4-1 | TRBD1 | CASSETGPRDGYTF | TGTGCCAGCAGTGAGACAGGGCCACGGGATGGCTACACCTTC
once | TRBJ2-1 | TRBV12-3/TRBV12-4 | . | CASSFYGHDYEQFF | TGTGCCAGCAGTTTTTATGGACACGACTACGAGCAGTTCTTC
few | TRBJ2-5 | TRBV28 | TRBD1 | CASITGAPLTQETQYF | TGTGCCAGTATAACAGGGGCCCCCCTTACTCAAGAGACCCAGTACTTC
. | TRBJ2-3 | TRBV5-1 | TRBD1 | CASTTLDRGTDTQYF | TGCGCCAGCACAACACTGGACAGGGGGACAGATACGCAGTATTTT
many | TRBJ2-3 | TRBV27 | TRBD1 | CASSLPFLQGDRTDTQYF | TGTGCCAGCAGTTTACCATTCCTTCAGGGGGACCGCACAGATACGCAGTATTTT
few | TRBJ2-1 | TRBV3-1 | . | CASSQAQWNNEQFF | TGTGCCAGCAGCCAGGCCCAGTGGAACAATGAGCAGTTCTTC
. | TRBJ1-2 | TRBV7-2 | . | CASSLLVGIYGYTF | TGTGCCAGCAGTCTGTTGGTGGGCATTTATGGCTACACCTTC
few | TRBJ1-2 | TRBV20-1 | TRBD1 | CSALPPGGGGYTF | TGCAGTGCCCTACCCCCAGGGGGGGGAGGCTACACCTTC
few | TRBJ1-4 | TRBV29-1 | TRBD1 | CSANPGQGEGKLFF | TGCAGCGCCAACCCGGGACAGGGGGAAGGAAAACTGTTTTTT
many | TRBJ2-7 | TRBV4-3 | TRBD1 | CASSQGQGDSSYEQYF | TGCGCCAGCAGCCAGGGACAGGGGGACAGCTCCTACGAGCAGTACTTC
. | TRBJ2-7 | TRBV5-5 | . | CASSVADSDTYEQYF | TGTGCCAGCAGCGTCGCGGACTCCGACACCTACGAGCAGTACTTC
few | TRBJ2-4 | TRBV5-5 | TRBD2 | CASSWGGRADPNIQYF | TGTGCCAGCAGCTGGGGGGGGAGGGCCGATCCCAACATTCAGTACTTC
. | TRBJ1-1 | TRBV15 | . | CATSRERTPGEAFF | TGTGCCACCAGCAGAGAGAGGACACCTGGTGAAGCTTTCTTT
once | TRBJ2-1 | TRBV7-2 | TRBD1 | CASSLVGTGVYNEQFF | TGTGCCAGCAGCTTAGTCGGGACAGGGGTTTACAATGAGCAGTTCTTC
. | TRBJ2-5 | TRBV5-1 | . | CASSSGHMGETQYF | TGCGCCAGCAGCTCGGGACACATGGGAGAGACCCAGTACTTC
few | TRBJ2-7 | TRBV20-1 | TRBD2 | CSARLSGRAREQYF | TGCAGTGCTAGACTTAGCGGGAGGGCCCGCGAGCAGTACTTC
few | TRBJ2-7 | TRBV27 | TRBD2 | CASSPQKSKTSGYSYEQYF | TGTGCCAGCAGTCCTCAAAAGTCCAAGACTAGCGGGTATTCCTACGAGCAGTACTTC
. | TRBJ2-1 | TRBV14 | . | CASSHLGTGFSGRQFF | TGTGCCAGCAGCCACCTTGGGACAGGCTTTAGCGGGAGGCAGTTCTTC
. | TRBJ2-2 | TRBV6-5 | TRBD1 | CASRDRGGWTGELFF | TGTGCCAGCAGGGACAGGGGGGGTTGGACCGGGGAGCTGTTTTTT
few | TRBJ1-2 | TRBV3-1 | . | CASSQLGFYGYTF | TGTGCCAGCAGCCAGTTAGGATTCTATGGCTACACCTTC
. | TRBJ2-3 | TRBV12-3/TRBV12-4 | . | CASSRDFSPTDTQYF | TGTGCCAGCAGTCGGGACTTTTCTCCCACAGATACGCAGTATTTT
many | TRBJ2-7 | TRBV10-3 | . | CAISVNGDSEQYF | TGTGCCATCAGTGTAAACGGAGACTCCGAGCAGTACTTC
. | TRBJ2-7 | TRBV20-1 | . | CSASTLKQGKEYEQYF | TGCAGTGCTAGCACCTTGAAACAGGGTAAAGAGTACGAGCAGTACTTC
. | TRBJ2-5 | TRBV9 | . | CASSVAPGPMGETQYF | TGTGCCAGCAGCGTAGCCCCGGGGCCAATGGGGGAGACCCAGTACTTC
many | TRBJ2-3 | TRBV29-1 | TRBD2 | CSSLGAGDPTDTQYF | TGCAGCTCCCTTGGGGCGGGGGACCCCACAGATACGCAGTATTTT
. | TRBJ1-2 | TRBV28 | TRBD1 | CASQITQGIANYGYTF | TGTGCCAGCCAAATCACACAGGGGATAGCCAACTATGGCTACACCTTC
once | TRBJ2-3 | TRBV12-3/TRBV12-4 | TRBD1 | CASLGQGATDTQYF | TGTGCCAGCCTGGGACAGGGGGCGACAGATACGCAGTATTTT
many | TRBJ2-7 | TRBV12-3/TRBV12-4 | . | CASSMHPIAQYF | TGTGCCAGCAGTATGCACCCTATCGCGCAGTACTTC
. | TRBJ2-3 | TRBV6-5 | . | CASSHRRGADTQYF | TGTGCCAGCAGTCACCGGCGGGGAGCAGATACGCAGTATTTT
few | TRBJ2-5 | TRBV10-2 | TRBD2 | CASKPSGAYQETQYF | TGCGCCAGCAAACCAAGCGGGGCCTATCAAGAGACCCAGTACTTC
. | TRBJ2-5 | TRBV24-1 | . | CATSDPNQGGETQYF | TGTGCCACCAGTGATCCGAACCAGGGTGGAGAGACCCAGTACTTC
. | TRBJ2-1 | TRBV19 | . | CASSMVTGANEQFF | TGTGCCAGTAGTATGGTGACGGGAGCCAATGAGCAGTTCTTC
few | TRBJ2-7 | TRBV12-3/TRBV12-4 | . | CASSLGSRGEQYF | TGTGCCAGCAGTTTAGGGTCCAGGGGCGAGCAGTACTTC
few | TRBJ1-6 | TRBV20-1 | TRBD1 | CSARSTGAPLHF | TGCAGTGCTCGATCGACAGGGGCACCCCTCCACTTT